Listed below are T cell receptor beta chains from one sample, sequenced in a study of early T cells in non-severe SARS-CoV-2 infection. TCRdb reprocessed the 5' RACE reads via MiXCR and lists one record per CDR3 protein. Of 100,000 to 150,000 distinct CDR3 sequences detected, about 15% appear once; the ten largest clones hold less than 25%. Specimen: whole blood. The receptor source for this set is an adult who was a healthcare worker with PCR-confirmed SARS-CoV-2 infection or an uninfected control (not recorded which). CDR3s include the opening cysteine and the closing phenylalanine or tryptophan. D genes are given only for firm matches. Rows give clone size only sometimes, using once, few, many, or a class for an expanded clone.

>TRBJ1-2|.|TRBV2|.
CASTRAADGYTF
>TRBJ2-2|.|TRBV12-5|.
CASGLGTGPTGELFF
>TRBJ1-3|many|TRBV2|.
CASSPTASSGNTIYF
>TRBJ2-2|.|TRBV29-1|.
CSAEARGLTGELFF
>TRBJ2-7|many|TRBV20-1|.
CSASTRAVYEQYF
>TRBJ2-1|many|TRBV5-6|TRBD2
CASSLGVSGYNEQFF
>TRBJ2-7|few|TRBV9|.
CASSVSSGSSYEQYF
>TRBJ2-3|.|TRBV7-3|.
CASSRTGTSTDTQYF
>TRBJ2-2|many|TRBV29-1|TRBD1
CSARTGGRAGELFF
>TRBJ1-1|few|TRBV7-9|TRBD1
CASSLGRGDEAFF
>TRBJ2-5|.|TRBV12-3/TRBV12-4|.
CASGLATQETQYF
>TRBJ2-7|.|TRBV5-3|.
CARSLGPWGSYEQYF
>TRBJ2-3|few|TRBV4-2|TRBD2
CASRRERGAADTQYF
>TRBJ2-7|few|TRBV12-5|.
CASGLEGPYEQYF
>TRBJ1-6|few|TRBV27|.
CASSPRWNSPLHF
>TRBJ2-3|.|TRBV6-1|.
CASSEAGRTDTQYF
>TRBJ2-1|.|TRBV5-4|.
CASSREKGIHEQFF